The 7 T cell receptor beta chains given below trace back to one sample, sequenced in a study of T-cell reconstitution after alpha-beta-depleted transplantation in children. Unique molecular identifiers were incorporated when the TCRbeta library was constructed. In TCRdb, the PCR reads were re-called with MiXCR into one record per CDR3 protein. Of under 850,000 distinct CDR3 sequences in the sample, about an eighth were seen once. Material: PBMCs, obtained before TCRalphabeta/CD19-depleted stem cell transplant. These receptors were obtained from a girl aged 2-10 years with congenital amegakaryocytic thrombocytopenia, due to receive a stem cell transplant.

The chain carries TRBV28 and TRBJ2-7; 9 bases match TRBD1. This CDR3 region has 18 residues. Germline CDR1 MDHEN, CDR2 SYDVKM. With V trimmed by 2 bases and J by 3 bases, 14 bases remained unmatched. In nucleotides, the CDR3 is TGTGCCAGCAGTTTAGCGGAAGGTCTACGGGACAGGGTCTACGAGCAGTACTTC. It yields the protein CASSLAEGLRDRVYEQYF.

This clonotype has at least ten counts. The J gene is TRBJ2-2, the V gene TRBV12-3 or TRBV12-4, with unresolved D. Trimming took off 7 bases at V and 5 bases at J, with 11 bases between the two ends. The CDR3 loop spans 13 amino acids. CDR3 residues: CASTILGTGELFF. The CDR3 DNA reads TGTGCCAGCACCATCTTAGGGACCGGGGAGCTGTTTTTT.

This clonotype appeared many times. The chain recombines TRBV7-3 with TRBJ2-3; 9 bases match TRBD2. Germline CDR1 SGHTA, CDR2 FQGTGA. The V gene end was trimmed by 4 bases and the J gene end by 2 bases; junction bases not matched to a gene: 4. The CDR3 is 15 amino acids. CDR3 sequence reads: CASSSIAGATDTQYF. The CDR3 region has the DNA TGTGCCAGCAGCTCGATAGCGGGGGCCACAGATACGCAGTATTTT.

This clonotype appeared a few times. The chain combines TRBV28 with TRBJ2-1; D may be TRBD1 or TRBD2 (5 bases each). CDR1 is MDHEN, CDR2 SYDVKM, per germline. This CDR3 region has 19 residues. The V gene lost 6 bases and the J gene lost 4 bases, with 28 bases spanning the gap. The CDR3 loop is CASSPSAAGTVRLYNEQFF. In DNA form, the CDR3 reads TGTGCCAGCAGCCCCTCGGCGGCAGGGACCGTCCGCTTGTACAATGAGCAGTTCTTC.

The sample holds many counts of this clonotype. The rearrangement links TRBV24-1 to TRBJ2-4; 10 nucleotides agree with TRBD1. Germline loops: CDR1 KGHDR, CDR2 SFDVKD. The length of the CDR3 is 15 residues. Germline trimming cut 7 bases from V and 6 bases from J; bases unmatched to any gene: 8. CDR3 in DNA: TGTGCCACCAGATTCCCGGGACAGGGGTTAAACATTCAGTACTTC. Translation: CATRFPGQGLNIQYF.

This clonotype was observed a handful of times. This chain uses TRBV29-1 with TRBJ1-1, with D uncertain. The CDR3 runs to 16 residues. V shed 4 bases and J shed 1 base, with 19 bases lying between them. CDR1 is SQVTM and CDR2 is ANQGSEA in the germline V gene. CDR3 DNA sequence: TGCAGCGTTGTAAACGTTGCGGCAGCCAGGAACACTGAAGCTTTCTTT. This encodes CSVVNVAAARNTEAFF.

This clonotype was seen at least ten times. This chain connects TRBV4-1 to TRBJ2-1, with TRBD2 matching over 9 bases. There are 15 residues in the CDR3. The J segment lost 7 bases and the V segment lost 6 bases, leaving 10 bases of the junction unmatched. CDR1 and CDR2 from the germline V gene are MGHRA and YSYEKL. CDR3 DNA: TGCGCCAGCAGGGTAATAGCGGGAGCTAGTAATGAGCAGTTCTTC. Protein product: CASRVIAGASNEQFF.